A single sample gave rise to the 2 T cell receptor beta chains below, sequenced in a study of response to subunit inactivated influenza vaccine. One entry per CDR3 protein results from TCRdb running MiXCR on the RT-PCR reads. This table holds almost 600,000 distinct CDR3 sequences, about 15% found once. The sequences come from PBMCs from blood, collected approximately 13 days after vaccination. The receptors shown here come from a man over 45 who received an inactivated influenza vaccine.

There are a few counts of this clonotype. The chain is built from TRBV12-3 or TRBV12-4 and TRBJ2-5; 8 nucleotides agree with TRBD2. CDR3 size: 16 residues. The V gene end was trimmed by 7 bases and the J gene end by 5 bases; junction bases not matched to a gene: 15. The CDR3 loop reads CASTLNGGLVRETQYF. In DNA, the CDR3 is TGTGCCAGCACCCTTAATGGGGGACTAGTTCGTGAGACCCAGTACTTC.

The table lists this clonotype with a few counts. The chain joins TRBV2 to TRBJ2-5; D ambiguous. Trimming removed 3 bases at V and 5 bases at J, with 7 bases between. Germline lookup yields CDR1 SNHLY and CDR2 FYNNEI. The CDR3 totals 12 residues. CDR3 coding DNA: TGTGCCAGCAGTGATACCAGGGAGACCCAGTACTTC. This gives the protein CASSDTRETQYF.